This T cell receptor (beta chain) is drawn from a study of T cell clones after liver transplantation. Background on the study: In this trial, immunosuppression withdrawal was attempted within 2 years of liver transplant. A pre-transplant mixed lymphocyte reaction with TCRbeta sequencing defined graft-donor-reactive clones followed in post-transplant blood. At least one year of complete immunosuppression withdrawal without enzymes over twice normal defined tolerance.

The CDR3 is 16 residues long. Germline CDR1 SGHDT, CDR2 YYEEEE. The ends lost 4 bases at V and 2 bases at J; junction bases unmatched: 7. Only in-frame clones appear in the TCRdb table, and some are missing; sequencing was by immunoSEQ multiplex PCR. Of about 24,000 clones in the sample, over 55% were seen once. The TCR sequence derives from a human donor who received a liver transplant. The sequencing used CD4+ T cells from blood, collected before liver transplant. The chain is built from TRBV5-6 and TRBJ1-2, with 11 bases matching TRBD1. CDR3 residues: CASSTGQGARNYGYTF. Here the CDR3 DNA reads TGTGCCAGCAGCACCGGACAGGGGGCGAGAAACTATGGCTACACCTTC.